This TCR beta chain was obtained from a study of regulatory T cells in long-lasting Graves disease. Building of the TCR beta libraries involved iRepertoire HTBI primers and Arm-PCR of CDR3 regions. TCRdb reprocessed the multiplex PCR reads with MiXCR, giving one entry per CDR3 protein. Of 400,000 to 500,000 distinct CDR3 sequences in the sample, 15% are singletons; the top ten hold approximately 7.6%. Germline V gives CDR1 SGHRS, CDR2 YFSETQ. There are 17 residues in the CDR3. Trimming at V came to 0 bases and at J to 2 bases, leaving 5 bases not matched to a gene. As for time point: newly diagnosed GD, antithyroid drugs for less than 3 months. PBMC RNA was the source of the TCR library. It was American Thyroid Association guidelines that determined Graves' disease diagnosis. These data are also associated with another study on T cells in Graves' hyperthyroidism and ophthalmopathy. That source adds: A first-round RT-PCR of the TCR CDR3 used the HTBI primer set.

This clonotype was sampled from a woman in her thirties or forties with Graves disease. The sequencing used peripheral blood mononuclear cells (PBMCs), collected at new diagnosis, from a patient treated with antithyroid drugs. The chain recombines TRBV5-1 with TRBJ2-5; 12 nucleotides match TRBD2. The CDR3 DNA reads as TGCGCCAGCAGCTTGGGACTAGCGGGAGTAGGGCAAGAGACCCAGTACTTC. It specifies CASSLGLAGVGQETQYF.